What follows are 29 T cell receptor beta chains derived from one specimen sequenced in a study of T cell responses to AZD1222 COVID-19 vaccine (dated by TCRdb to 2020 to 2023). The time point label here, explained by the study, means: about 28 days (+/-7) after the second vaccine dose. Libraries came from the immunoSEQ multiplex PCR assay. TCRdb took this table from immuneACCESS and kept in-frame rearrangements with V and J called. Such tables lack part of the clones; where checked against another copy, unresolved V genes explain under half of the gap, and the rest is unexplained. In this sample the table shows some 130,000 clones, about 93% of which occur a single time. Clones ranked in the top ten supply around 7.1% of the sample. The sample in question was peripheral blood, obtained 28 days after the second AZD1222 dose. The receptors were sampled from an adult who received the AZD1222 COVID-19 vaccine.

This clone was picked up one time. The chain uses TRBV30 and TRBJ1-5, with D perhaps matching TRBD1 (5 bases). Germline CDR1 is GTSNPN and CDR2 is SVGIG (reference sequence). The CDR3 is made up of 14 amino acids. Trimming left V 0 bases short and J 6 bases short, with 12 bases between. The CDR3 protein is CAWSVRGGVQPQHF. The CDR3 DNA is TGTGCCTGGAGTGTACGGGGGGGGGTTCAGCCCCAGCATTTT.

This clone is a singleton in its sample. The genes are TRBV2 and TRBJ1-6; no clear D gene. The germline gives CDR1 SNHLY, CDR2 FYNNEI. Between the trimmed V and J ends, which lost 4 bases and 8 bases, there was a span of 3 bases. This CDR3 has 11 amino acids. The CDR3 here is CASSGDSPLHF. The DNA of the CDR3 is TGTGCCAGCAGTGGAGATTCACCCCTCCACTTT.

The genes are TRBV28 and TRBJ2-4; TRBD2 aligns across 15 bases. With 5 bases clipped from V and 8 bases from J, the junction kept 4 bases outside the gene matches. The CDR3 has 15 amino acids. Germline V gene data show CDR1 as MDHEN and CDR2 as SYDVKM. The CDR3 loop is CASSRTSGGADIQYF. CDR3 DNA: TGTGCCAGCAGTAGGACTAGCGGGGGGGCGGACATTCAGTACTTC.

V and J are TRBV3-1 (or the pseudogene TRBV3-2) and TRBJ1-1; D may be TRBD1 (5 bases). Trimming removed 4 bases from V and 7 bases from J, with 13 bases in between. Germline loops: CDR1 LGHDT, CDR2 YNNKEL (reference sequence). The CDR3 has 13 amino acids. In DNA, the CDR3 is TGTGCCAGCAGCCGCGCTGGGGGAGTTGAAGCTTTCTTT. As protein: CASSRAGGVEAFF.

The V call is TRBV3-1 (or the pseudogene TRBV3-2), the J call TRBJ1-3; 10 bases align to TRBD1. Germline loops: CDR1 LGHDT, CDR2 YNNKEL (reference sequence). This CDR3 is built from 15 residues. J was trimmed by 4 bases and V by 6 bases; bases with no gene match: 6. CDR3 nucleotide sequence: TGTGCCAGCAGACGACAGGGGGCGGAAGGAAACACCATATATTTT. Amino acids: CASRRQGAEGNTIYF.

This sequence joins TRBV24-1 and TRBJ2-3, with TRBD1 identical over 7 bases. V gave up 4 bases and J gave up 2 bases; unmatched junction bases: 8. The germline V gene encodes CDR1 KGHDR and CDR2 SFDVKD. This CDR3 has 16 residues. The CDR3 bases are TGTGCCACCAGTGACCAACAGGGGACGTCCACAGATACGCAGTATTTT. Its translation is CATSDQQGTSTDTQYF.

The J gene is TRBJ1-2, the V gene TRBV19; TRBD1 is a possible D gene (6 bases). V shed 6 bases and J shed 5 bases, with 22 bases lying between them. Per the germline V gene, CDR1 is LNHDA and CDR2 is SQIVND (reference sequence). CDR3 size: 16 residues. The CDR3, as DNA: TGTGCCAGTAGCCCCTCAGGAGGGGACACTTTATATGGCTACACCTTC. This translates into CASSPSGGDTLYGYTF.

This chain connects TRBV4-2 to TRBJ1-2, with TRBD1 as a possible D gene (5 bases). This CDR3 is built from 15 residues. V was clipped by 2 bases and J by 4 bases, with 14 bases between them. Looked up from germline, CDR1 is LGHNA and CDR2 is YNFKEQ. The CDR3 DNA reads TGTGCCAGCAGCCAATCCCTCGCAGGGAGCTATGGCTACACCTTC. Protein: CASSQSLAGSYGYTF.

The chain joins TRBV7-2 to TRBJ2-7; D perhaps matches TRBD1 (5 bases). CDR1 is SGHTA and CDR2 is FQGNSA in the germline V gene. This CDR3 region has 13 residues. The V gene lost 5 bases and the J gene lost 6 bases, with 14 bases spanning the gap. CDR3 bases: TGTGCCAGCAGCCGCAGGGCAGAATCCGAGCAGTACTTC. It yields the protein CASSRRAESEQYF.

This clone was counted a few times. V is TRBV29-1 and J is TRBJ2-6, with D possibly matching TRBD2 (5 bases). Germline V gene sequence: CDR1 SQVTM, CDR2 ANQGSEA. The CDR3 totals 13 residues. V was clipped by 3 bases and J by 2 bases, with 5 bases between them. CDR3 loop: CSVEEAGANVLTF. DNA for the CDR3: TGCAGCGTTGAGGAGGCTGGGGCCAACGTCCTGACTTTC.

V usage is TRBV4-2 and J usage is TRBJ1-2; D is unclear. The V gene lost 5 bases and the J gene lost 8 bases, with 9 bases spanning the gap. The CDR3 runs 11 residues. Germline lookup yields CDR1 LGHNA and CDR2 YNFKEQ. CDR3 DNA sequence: TGTGCCAGCAGCACGGCCGGGGGCTACACCTTC. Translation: CASSTAGGYTF.

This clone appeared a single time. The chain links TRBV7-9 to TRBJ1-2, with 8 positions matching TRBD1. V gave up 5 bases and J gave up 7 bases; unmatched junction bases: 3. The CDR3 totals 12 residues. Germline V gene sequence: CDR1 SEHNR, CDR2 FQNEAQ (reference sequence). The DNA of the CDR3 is TGTGCCAGCAGCGACAGGGGTATTGGCTACACCTTC. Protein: CASSDRGIGYTF.

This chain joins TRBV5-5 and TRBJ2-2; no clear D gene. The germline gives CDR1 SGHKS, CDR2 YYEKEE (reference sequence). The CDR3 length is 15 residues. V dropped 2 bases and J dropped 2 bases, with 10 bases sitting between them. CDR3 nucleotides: TGTGCCAGCAGCTTCCAACCCGACAACACCGGGGAGCTGTTTTTT. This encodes CASSFQPDNTGELFF.

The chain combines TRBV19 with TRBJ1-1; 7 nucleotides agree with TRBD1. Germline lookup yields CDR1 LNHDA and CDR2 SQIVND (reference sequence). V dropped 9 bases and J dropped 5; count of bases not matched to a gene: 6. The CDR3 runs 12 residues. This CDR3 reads CASRQGRTEAFF. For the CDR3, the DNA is TGTGCCAGCCGACAGGGAAGAACTGAAGCTTTCTTT.

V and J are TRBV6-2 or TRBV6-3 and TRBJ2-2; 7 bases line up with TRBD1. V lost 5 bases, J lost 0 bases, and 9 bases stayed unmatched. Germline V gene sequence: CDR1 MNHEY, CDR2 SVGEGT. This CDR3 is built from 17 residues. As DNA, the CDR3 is TGTGCCAGCAGTACGGAGACAGGGATCGCGAACACCGGGGAGCTGTTTTTT. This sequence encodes CASSTETGIANTGELFF.

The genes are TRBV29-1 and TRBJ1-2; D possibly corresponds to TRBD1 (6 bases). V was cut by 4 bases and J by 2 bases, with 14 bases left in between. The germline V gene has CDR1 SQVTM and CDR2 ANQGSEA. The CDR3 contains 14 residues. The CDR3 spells CSVGEPDSNYGYTF. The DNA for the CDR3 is TGCAGCGTTGGTGAGCCGGACAGCAACTATGGCTACACCTTC.

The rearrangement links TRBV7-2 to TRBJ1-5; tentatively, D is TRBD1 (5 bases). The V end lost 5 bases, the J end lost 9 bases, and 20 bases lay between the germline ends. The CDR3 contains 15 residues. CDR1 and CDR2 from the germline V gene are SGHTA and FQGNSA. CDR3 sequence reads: CASSGGVRDGGPQHF. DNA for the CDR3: TGTGCCAGCAGCGGAGGGGTGAGGGATGGTGGGCCCCAGCATTTT.

The CDR3 DNA sequence: TGTGCCAGCAGTCGGACTAGCGGGGGGATGTTGTACCAAGAGACCCAGTACTTC. It is translated as CASSRTSGGMLYQETQYF. The rearrangement uses TRBV27 and TRBJ2-5; 14 bases agree with TRBD2. Germline assignment: CDR1 MNHEY and CDR2 SMNVEV (reference sequence). The CDR3 is made up of 18 amino acids. V was pared by 5 bases and J by 0 bases, with 8 bases of the junction left unmatched.

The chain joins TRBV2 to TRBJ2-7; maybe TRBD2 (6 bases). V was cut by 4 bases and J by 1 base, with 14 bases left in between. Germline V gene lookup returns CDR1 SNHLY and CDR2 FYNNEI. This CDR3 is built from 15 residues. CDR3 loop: CASSALGGKSYEQYF. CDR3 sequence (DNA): TGTGCCAGCAGTGCGTTGGGCGGGAAATCCTACGAGCAGTACTTC.

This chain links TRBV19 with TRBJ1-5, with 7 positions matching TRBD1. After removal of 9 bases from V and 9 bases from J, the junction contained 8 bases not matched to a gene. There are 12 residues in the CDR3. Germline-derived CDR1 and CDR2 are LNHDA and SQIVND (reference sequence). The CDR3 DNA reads TGTGCCAGCGGGACAGCAGGTTCGCCCCAGCATTTT. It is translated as CASGTAGSPQHF.

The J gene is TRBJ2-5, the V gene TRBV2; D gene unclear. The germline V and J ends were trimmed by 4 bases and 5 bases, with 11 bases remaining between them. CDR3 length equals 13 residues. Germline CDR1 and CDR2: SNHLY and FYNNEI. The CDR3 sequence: CASSGPLGETQYF. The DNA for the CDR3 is TGTGCCAGCAGTGGGCCCCTTGGGGAGACCCAGTACTTC.

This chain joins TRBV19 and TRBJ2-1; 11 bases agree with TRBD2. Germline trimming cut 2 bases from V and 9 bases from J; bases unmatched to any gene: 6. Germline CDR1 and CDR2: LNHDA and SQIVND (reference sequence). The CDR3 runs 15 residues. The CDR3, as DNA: TGTGCCAGTAGTATAACTAGCGGGGGTGCTGCTGAGCAGTTCTTC. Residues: CASSITSGGAAEQFF.

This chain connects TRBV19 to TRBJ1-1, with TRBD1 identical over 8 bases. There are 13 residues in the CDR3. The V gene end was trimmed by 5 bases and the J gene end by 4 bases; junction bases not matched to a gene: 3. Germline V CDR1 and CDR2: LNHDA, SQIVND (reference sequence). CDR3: CASSGQGRTEAFF. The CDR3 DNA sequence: TGTGCCAGTAGTGGACAGGGACGCACTGAAGCTTTCTTT.

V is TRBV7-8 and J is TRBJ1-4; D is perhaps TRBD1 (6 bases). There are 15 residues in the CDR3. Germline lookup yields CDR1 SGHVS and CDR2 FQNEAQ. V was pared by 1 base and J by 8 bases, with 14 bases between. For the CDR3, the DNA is TGTGCCAGCAGCTTAGTGTTGGGGGCAGGGGAAAAACTGTTTTTT. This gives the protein CASSLVLGAGEKLFF.

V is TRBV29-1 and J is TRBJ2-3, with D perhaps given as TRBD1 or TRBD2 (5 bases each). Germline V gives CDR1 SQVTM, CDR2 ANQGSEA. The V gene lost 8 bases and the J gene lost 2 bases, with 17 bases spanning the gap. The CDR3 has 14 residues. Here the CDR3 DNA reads TGCAGCTTTCGGGGCGAAGGGGACACAGATACGCAGTATTTT. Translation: CSFRGEGDTDTQYF.

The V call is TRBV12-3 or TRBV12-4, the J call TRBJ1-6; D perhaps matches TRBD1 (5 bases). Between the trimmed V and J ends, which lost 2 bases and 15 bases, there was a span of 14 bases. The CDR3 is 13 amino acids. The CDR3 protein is CASSLIELGGLHF. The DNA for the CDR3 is TGTGCCAGCAGTTTAATTGAGTTGGGGGGCCTCCACTTT.

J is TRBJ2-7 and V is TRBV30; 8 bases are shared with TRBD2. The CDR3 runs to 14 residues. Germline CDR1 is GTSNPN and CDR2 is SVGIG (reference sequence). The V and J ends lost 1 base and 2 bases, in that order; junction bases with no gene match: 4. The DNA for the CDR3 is TGTGCCTGGAGTGGAACGGGGGGGCCCTACGAGCAGTACTTC. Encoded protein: CAWSGTGGPYEQYF. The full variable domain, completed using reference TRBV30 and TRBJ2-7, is SQTIHQWPATLVQPVGSPLSLECTVEGTSNPNLYWYRQAAGRGLQLLFYSVGIGQISSEVPQNLSASRPQDRQFILSSKKLLLSDSGFYLCAWSGTGGPYEQYFGPGTRLTVT.

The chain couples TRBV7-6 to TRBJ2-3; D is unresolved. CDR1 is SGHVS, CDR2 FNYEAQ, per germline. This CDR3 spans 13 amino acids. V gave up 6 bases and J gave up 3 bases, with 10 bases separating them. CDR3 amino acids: CASSSDHTDTQYF. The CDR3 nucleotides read TGTGCCAGCAGTTCGGACCATACAGATACGCAGTATTTT.

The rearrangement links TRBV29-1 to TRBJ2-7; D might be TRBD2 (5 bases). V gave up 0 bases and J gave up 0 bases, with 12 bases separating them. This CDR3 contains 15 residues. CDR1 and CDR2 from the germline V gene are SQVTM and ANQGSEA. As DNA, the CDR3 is TGCAGCGTTGAAGATTGGTTAGGAGGCTCCTACGAGCAGTACTTC. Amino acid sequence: CSVEDWLGGSYEQYF.